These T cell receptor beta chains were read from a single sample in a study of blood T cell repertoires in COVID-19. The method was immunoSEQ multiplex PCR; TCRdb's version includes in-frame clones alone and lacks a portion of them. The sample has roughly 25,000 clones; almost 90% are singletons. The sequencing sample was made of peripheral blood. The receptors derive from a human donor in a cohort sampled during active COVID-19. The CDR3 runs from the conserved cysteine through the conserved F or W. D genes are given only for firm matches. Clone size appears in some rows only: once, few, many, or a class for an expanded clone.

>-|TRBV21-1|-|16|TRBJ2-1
CASSKGRRVSYNEQFF
TGTGCCAGCAGCAAAGGTAGGAGGGTCTCCTACAATGAGCAGTTCTTC
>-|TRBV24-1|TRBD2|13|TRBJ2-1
CATTAGRGGEQFF
TGTGCCACCACTGCGGGCCGCGGGGGTGAGCAGTTCTTC
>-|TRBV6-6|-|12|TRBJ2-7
CASSDITYEQYF
TGTGCCAGCAGTGACATTACCTACGAGCAGTACTTC
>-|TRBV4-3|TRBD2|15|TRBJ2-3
CASSLGLAGSDTQYF
TGCGCCAGCAGCCTGGGACTAGCGGGGTCAGATACGCAGTATTTT
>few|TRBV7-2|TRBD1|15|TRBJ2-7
CASSSSATGSYEQYF
TGTGCCAGCAGCTCAAGCGCGACAGGGTCCTACGAGCAGTACTTC
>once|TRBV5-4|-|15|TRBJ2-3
CASSWRGLSRDTQYF
TGTGCCAGCAGCTGGCGGGGGCTAAGTAGGGATACGCAGTATTTT
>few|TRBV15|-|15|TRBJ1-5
CATSRDPQGNQPQHF
TGTGCCACCAGCAGAGATCCACAGGGCAATCAGCCCCAGCATTTT
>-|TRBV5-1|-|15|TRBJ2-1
CASSLLRSSYNEQFF
TGCGCCAGCAGCTTGTTGCGGAGCTCCTACAATGAGCAGTTCTTC
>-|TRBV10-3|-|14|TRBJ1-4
CAISPDPPGEKLFF
TGTGCCATCAGTCCCGATCCCCCGGGGGAAAAACTGTTTTTT
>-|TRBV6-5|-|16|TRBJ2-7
CASSYSIGGRVLEQYF
TGTGCCAGCAGTTACTCGATCGGTGGCAGGGTGCTCGAGCAGTACTTC
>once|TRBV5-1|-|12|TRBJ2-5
CASSPYQETQYF
TGCGCCAGCAGTCCGTACCAAGAGACCCAGTACTTC
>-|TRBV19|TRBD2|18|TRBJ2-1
CASSSRGRALAGTGEQFF
TGTGCCAGTAGCAGCAGGGGGCGCGCACTAGCGGGAACGGGGGAGCAGTTCTTC
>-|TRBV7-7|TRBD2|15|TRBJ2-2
CASSPGLAGSGELFF
TGTGCCAGCAGCCCAGGACTAGCGGGATCCGGGGAGCTGTTTTTT
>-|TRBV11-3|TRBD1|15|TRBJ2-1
CASSLTGGEYNEQFF
TGTGCCAGCAGCTTGACAGGGGGCGAATACAATGAGCAGTTCTTC
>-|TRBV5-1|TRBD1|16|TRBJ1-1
CASSPQGGEVNTEAFF
TGCGCCAGCAGCCCGCAGGGGGGAGAGGTTAACACTGAAGCTTTCTTT
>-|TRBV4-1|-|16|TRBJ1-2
CASSQGGTGFSYGYTF
TGCGCCAGCAGCCAAGGGGGAACAGGGTTTAGCTATGGCTACACCTTC
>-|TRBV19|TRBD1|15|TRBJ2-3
CASSTGDRVTDTQYF
TGTGCCAGTAGTACAGGGGACAGGGTCACAGATACGCAGTATTTT
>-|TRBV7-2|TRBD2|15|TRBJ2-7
CASSALLAGSSEQYF
TGTGCCAGCAGCGCTCTACTAGCGGGGTCCTCGGAGCAGTACTTC
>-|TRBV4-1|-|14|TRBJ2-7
CASSRGSGSYEQYF
TGCGCCAGCAGCCGAGGGTCTGGATCCTACGAGCAGTACTTC
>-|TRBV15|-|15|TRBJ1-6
CATSRGSSPGSPLHF
TGTGCCACCAGCAGAGGGTCCAGTCCCGGGTCACCCCTCCACTTT
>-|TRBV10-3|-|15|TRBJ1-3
CAISTGQISGNTIYF
TGTGCCATCAGTACGGGACAAATCTCTGGAAACACCATATATTTT
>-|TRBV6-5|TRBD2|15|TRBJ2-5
CASTSGLAGVETQYF
TGTGCCAGCACGTCAGGACTAGCGGGTGTAGAGACCCAGTACTTC
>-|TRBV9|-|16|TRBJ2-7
CASSPDGGALWDEQYF
TGTGCCAGCAGCCCAGACGGAGGGGCCCTCTGGGACGAGCAGTACTTC
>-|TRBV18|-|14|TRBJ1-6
CASSPDRTNSPLHF
TGTGCCAGCTCACCGGACAGAACAAATTCACCCCTCCACTTT
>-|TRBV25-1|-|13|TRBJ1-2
CASSERWEGGYTF
TGTGCCAGCAGTGAACGTTGGGAGGGAGGCTACACCTTC
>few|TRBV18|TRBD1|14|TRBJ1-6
CASSPQGASSPLHF
TGTGCCAGCTCACCTCAGGGGGCGAGTTCACCCCTCCACTTT
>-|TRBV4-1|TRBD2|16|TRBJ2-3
CASSQEKRGITDTQYF
TGCGCCAGCAGCCAAGAGAAGCGGGGCATCACAGATACGCAGTATTTT
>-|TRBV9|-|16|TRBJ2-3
CASSVEGMIYTDTQYF
TGTGCCAGCAGCGTAGAGGGGATGATTTACACAGATACGCAGTATTTT
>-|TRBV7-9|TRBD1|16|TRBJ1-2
CASSLARGTGNYGYTF
TGTGCCAGCAGCTTAGCACGGGGGACAGGGAACTATGGCTACACCTTC
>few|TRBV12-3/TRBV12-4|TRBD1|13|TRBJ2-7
CASSFGTGREQYF
TGTGCCAGCAGTTTTGGGACAGGGAGAGAGCAGTACTTC
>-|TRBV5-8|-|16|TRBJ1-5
CASSSLGGLTDQPQHF
TGTGCCAGCAGCTCTCTCGGGGGGCTGACGGATCAGCCCCAGCATTTT
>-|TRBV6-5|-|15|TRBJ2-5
CASSYAQGRQETQYF
TGTGCCAGCAGTTACGCACAGGGGAGGCAAGAGACCCAGTACTTC
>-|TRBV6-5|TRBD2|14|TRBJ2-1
CASTAGSSYNEQFF
TGTGCCAGCACAGCGGGGAGCTCCTACAATGAGCAGTTCTTC
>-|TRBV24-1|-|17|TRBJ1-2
CATSQYDGGGSIYGYTF
TGTGCCACCAGCCAATACGATGGGGGAGGTTCTATCTATGGCTACACCTTC
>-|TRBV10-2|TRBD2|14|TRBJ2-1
CASGSGKSYNEQFF
TGCGCCAGCGGTAGCGGGAAATCCTACAATGAGCAGTTCTTC
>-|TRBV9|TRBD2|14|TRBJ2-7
CASSVGGSTYEQYF
TGTGCCAGCAGCGTAGGCGGGAGCACCTACGAGCAGTACTTC